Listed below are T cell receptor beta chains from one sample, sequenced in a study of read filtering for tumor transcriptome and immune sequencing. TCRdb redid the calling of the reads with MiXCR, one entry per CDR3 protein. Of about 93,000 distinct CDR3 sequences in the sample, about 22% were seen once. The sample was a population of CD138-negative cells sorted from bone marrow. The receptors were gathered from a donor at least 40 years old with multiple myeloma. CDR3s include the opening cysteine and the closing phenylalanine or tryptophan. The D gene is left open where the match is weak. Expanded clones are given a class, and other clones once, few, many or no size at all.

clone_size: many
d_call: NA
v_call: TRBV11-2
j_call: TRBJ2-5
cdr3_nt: TGTGCCAGCAGCGCCCGCAGGTTCCAAGAGACCCAGTACTTC
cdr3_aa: CASSARRFQETQYF

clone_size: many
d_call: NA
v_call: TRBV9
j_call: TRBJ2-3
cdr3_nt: TGTGCCAGCAGCGTACAGGGAACGACAGATACGCAGTATTTT
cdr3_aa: CASSVQGTTDTQYF

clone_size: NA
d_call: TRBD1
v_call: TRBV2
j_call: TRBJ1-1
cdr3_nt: TGTGCCGGCAGTGAGGACAGGGGGGAAGCTTTCTTT
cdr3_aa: CAGSEDRGEAFF

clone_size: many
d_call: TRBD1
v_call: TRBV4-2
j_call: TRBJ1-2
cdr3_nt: TGTGCCAGCAGCGCAGGGGGCGCTAACTATGGCTACACCTTC
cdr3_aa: CASSAGGANYGYTF

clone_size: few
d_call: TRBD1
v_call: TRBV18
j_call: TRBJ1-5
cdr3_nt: TGTGCCAGCTCACCCGGGACAGGGGATATTGGGCCCCAGCATTTT
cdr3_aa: CASSPGTGDIGPQHF

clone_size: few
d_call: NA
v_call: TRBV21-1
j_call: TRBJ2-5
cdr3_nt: TGTGCCAGCAGCAAAATCGCATCAACGATGGGAGGAGAGACCCAGTACTTC
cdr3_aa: CASSKIASTMGGETQYF

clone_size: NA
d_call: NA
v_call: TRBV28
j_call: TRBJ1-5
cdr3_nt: TGTGCCAGCAGGGTCCTAACTCAGCCCCAGCATTTT
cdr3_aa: CASRVLTQPQHF

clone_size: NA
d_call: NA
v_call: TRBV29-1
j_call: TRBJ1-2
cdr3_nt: TGCAGCGTGGAACCTCAGAGACGACAGGGCTACACCTTC
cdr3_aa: CSVEPQRRQGYTF

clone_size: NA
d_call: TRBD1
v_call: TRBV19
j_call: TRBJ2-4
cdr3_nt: TGTGCCAGTAGTCAAAGGACAGGGAAAGCCAAAAACATTCAGTACTTC
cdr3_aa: CASSQRTGKAKNIQYF

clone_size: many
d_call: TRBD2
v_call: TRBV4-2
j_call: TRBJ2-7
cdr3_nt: TGTGCCAGCAGCCAACTAGCGGGGGCTTCCTACGAGCAGTACTTC
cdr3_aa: CASSQLAGASYEQYF

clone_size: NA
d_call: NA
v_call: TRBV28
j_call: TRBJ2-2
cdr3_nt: TGTGCCGGCAGGGGCGCAGTTGTGGCCGGGGAGCTGTTTTTT
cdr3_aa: CAGRGAVVAGELFF

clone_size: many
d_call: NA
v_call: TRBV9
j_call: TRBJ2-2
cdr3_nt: TGTGCCAGCAGGGGTAGGGGAACCGGGGAGCTGTTTTTT
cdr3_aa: CASRGRGTGELFF

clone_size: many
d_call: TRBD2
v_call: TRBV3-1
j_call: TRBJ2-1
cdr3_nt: TGTGCCAGCAGCCGAACATCCGCGGGGGTCTCCTACAATGAGCAGTTCTTC
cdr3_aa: CASSRTSAGVSYNEQFF

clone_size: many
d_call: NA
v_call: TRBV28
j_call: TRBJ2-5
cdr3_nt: TGTGCCAGCAGTATCTCCGGGACGGGAGAGACCCAGTACTTC
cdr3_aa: CASSISGTGETQYF

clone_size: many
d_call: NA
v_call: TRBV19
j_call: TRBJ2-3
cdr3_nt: TGTGCCAGTAGTATAGGGGGAGCTACGCAGTATTTT
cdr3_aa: CASSIGGATQYF

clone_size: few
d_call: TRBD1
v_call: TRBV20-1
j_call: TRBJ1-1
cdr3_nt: TGCAGTGCGGACAGGGGGCTGAACACTGAAGCTTTCTTT
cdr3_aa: CSADRGLNTEAFF

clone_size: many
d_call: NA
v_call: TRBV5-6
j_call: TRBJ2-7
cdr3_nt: TGTGCCAGCAGCTTGGTGGGGGACGAGCAGTACTTC
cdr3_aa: CASSLVGDEQYF

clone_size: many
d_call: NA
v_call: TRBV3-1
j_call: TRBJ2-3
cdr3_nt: TGTGCCAGCAGCCTAATCAGAGGAGGCACAGATACGCAGTATTTT
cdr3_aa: CASSLIRGGTDTQYF

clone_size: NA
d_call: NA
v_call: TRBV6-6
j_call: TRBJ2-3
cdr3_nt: TGTGCCAGCAGTTACTCGGGGGCCACAGATACGCAGTATTTT
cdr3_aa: CASSYSGATDTQYF

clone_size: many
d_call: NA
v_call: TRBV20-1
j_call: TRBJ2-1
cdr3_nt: TGCAGTGCTAGAGATGGAGTAGGCTCCTACAATGAGCAGTTCTTC
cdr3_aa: CSARDGVGSYNEQFF

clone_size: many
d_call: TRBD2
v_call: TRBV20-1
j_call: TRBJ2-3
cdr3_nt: TGCAGTGCTAGCGGAGGATTGAGCGGGGCCACAGATACGCAGTATTTT
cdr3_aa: CSASGGLSGATDTQYF

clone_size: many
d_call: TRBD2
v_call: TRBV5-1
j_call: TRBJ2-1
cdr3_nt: TGCGCCAGCAGCTTGGGCGGGGGGAGCAGGAATGAGCAGTTCTTC
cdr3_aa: CASSLGGGSRNEQFF

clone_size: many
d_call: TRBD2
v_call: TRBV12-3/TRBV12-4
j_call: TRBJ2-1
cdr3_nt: TGTGCCAGCAGCCGGGGGGGCTCCTACAATGAGCAGTTCTTC
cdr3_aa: CASSRGGSYNEQFF

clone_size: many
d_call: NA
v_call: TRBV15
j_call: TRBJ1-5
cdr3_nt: TGTGCCACCAGCAGAGATGTTGGCCAGGGCAAACAGCCCCAGCATTTT
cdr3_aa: CATSRDVGQGKQPQHF

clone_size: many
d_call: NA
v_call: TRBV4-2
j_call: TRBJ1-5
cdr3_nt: TGTGCCAGCTCCCACAGGGTGGATTGGGTCAATCAGCCCCAGCATTTT
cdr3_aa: CASSHRVDWVNQPQHF

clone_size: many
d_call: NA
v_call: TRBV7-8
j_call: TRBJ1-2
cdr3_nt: TGTGCCAGCAGTGAGGGGAGGGGGGAAGGCTACACCTTC
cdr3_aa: CASSEGRGEGYTF

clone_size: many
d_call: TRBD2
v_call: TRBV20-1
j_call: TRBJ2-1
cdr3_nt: TGCAGTGCCCTGGTGTGGTCTAGCGGGGGGGAATATGAGCAGTTCTTC
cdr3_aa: CSALVWSSGGEYEQFF

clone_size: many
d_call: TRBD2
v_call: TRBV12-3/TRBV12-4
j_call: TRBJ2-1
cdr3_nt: TGTGCCAGCGGGTTGCGGGGGAACTACAATGAGCAGTTCTTC
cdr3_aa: CASGLRGNYNEQFF

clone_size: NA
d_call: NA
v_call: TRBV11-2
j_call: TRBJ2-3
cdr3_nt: TGTGCCAGCAGCTCACCCCGTGGGTTTAGCACAGATACGCAGTATTTT
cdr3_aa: CASSSPRGFSTDTQYF

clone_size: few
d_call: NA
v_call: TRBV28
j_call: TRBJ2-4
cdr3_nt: TGTGCCAGCAGTTTACCTGCCAACCTAGCCAAAAACATTCAGTACTTC
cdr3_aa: CASSLPANLAKNIQYF

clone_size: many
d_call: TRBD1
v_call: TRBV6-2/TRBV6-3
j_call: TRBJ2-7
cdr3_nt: TGTGCCAGCAGTTCCCCGGGACAGGGCCTCTACGAGCAGTACTTC
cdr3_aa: CASSSPGQGLYEQYF

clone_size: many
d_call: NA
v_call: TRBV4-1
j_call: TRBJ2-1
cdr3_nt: TGCGCCAGCAGCCAAGAAAGGGGGACTGAGCAGTTCTTC
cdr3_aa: CASSQERGTEQFF

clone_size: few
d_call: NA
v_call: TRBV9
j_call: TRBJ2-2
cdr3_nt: TGTGCCAGCAGCCTCAGAGGGGATCTGGACACCGGGGAGCTGTTTTTT
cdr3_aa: CASSLRGDLDTGELFF

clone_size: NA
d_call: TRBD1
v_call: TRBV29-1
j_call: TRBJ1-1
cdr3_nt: TGCAGCGGGATCAACAGGGGGGGGACTGAAGCTTTCTTT
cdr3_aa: CSGINRGGTEAFF

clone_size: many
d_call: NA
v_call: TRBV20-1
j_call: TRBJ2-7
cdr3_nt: TGCAGTGCTAGAGATTCAAGCACGCAGGCCTACGAGCAGTACTTC
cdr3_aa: CSARDSSTQAYEQYF

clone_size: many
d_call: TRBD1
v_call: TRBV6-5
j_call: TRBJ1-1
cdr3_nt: TGTGCCAGCAGTTACTCAGGGGACAGGGAAGAAGCTTTCTTT
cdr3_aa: CASSYSGDREEAFF

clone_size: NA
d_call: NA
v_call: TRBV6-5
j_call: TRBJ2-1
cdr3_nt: TGTGCCAGCAGTTACCGAGCGGGTAATGAGCAGTTCTTC
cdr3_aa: CASSYRAGNEQFF

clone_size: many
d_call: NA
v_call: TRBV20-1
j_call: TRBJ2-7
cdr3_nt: TGCAGTGCTGGGGCAGGGGCGGACTACGAGCAGTACTTC
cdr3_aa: CSAGAGADYEQYF

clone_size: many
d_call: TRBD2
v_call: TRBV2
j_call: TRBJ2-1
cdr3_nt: TGTGCCAGCAGGCGGACTAGCGGGGGCTATGAGCAGTTCTTC
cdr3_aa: CASRRTSGGYEQFF

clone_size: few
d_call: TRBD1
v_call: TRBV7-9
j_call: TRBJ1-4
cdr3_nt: TGTGCCAGCAGCCTGACAGGGGGCGGTGAAAAACTGTTTTTT
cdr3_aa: CASSLTGGGEKLFF

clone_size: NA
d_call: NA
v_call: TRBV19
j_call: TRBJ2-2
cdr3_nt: TGTGCCAGTACCCCTCTGGGCACCAACACCGGGGAGCTGTTTTTT
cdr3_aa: CASTPLGTNTGELFF